This T cell receptor (beta chain) was found in a study of CD8 T cells in Susac syndrome. Whole-study findings and limits: The number of individuals included in the study's TCR sequencing and HLA analysis was acknowledged as relatively small.

This clonotype was counted a few times. Its antigen is currently unknown. The authors sequenced TCR beta from blood CD8+ and CD4+ T cells. FACS was used to enrich TEMRA cells, whereas the CD8+ and CD4+ T cells were obtained by negative isolation. V lost 3 bases to trimming and J lost 1 base, with 10 bases between them. The CDR3 runs 15 residues. Germline V gene lookup returns CDR1 SGDLS and CDR2 YYNGEE. Random-hexamer reverse transcription was applied to roughly 0.5 to 1 ug RNA. Amplification of TCR beta CDR3 used immunoSEQ multiplex PCR across 54 Vbeta and 13 Jbeta. Via MiXCR, TCRdb re-called the immunoSEQ multiplex PCR reads, giving one row per CDR3 protein. In the table there are a few hundred thousand distinct CDR3 sequences, approximately 85% of which are singletons.

The sample comprised CD8+ T cells from PBMCs. The receptor was derived from a human donor with multiple sclerosis. The chain employs TRBV9 and TRBJ2-2, with D possibly matching TRBD1 (6 bases). Here the CDR3 DNA reads TGTGCCAGCAGCGCTACAGGGATGAACACCGGGGAGCTGTTTTTT. It translates to CASSATGMNTGELFF.